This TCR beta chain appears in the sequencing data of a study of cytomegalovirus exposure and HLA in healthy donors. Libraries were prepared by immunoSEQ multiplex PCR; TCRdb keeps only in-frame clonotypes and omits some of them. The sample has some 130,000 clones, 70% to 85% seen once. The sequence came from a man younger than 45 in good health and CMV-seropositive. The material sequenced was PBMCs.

CDR3 in DNA: TGTGCCAGTATAGCGACGGACCAAGAGACCCAGTACTTC. It is translated as CASIATDQETQYF. The chain carries TRBV19 and TRBJ2-5; TRBD2 is a possible D gene (5 bases). V was clipped by 7 bases and J by 0 bases, with 9 bases between them. The CDR3 spans 13 residues. Germline CDR1 is LNHDA and CDR2 is SQIVND (reference sequence).